This TCR beta chain was sequenced in a study of blood T cell repertoires in COVID-19. Background on the study: Researchers got acute and convalescent COVID-19 samples from the United States, Italy and Spain. PBMCs, B-cell-depleted T cells, or T cells provided the cDNA or gDNA that made up the material.

This CDR3 has 13 amino acids. Germline V gene sequence: CDR1 SGHNT, CDR2 YYREEE (reference sequence). V lost 5 bases and J lost 10; bases outside the gene matches: 8. In the original workflow: Scientists estimated how many nucleated cells there were by amplifying reference gene primers. Method: immunoSEQ multiplex PCR; TCRdb's copy keeps in-frame clones and lacks some. V, J and clone size are those of that table, while D and trimming were read from the DNA. The sample yields over 300,000 clones, 90% seen once. The sequence came from a man younger than 35 with active or convalescent COVID-19. This rearrangement joins TRBV5-4 to TRBJ2-2; 7 positions agree with TRBD2. The specimen was peripheral blood. CDR3 DNA sequence: TGTGCCAGCAGACTTCTCCGGGGGGAGGAGCTGTTTTTT. Translation: CASRLLRGEELFF.